This T cell receptor (beta chain) was sequenced for a study of cytomegalovirus exposure and HLA in healthy donors. This CDR3 is built from 15 residues. Trimming cost V 0 bases and J 0 bases, with 8 bases left between them. Germline-derived CDR1 and CDR2 are LGHNA and YSLEER. Regarding the study as a whole: Investigators reported approximately 150 TCR beta chains as tied to cytomegalovirus. A later analysis reportedly identified an Asian-associated ancestry cluster as carrying fewer N-insertions than the approximately 670-donor mean. Immune exposure data for these donors was limited to CMV serostatus.

This clone turned up a few times. The target antigen is unknown. Primers included in the PCR were 60 Vbeta and 13 Jbeta primers. Sequencing was performed with immunoSEQ multiplex PCR; in TCRdb, only in-frame clones are kept and a portion is missing. Among fewer than 150,000 clones, 74% were seen once, and the ten largest hold 11%. The sequencing input was PBMCs. The chain carries TRBV4-3 and TRBJ1-2; D is undetermined. The origin of this receptor is a woman aged 45-60 years in good health and CMV-seropositive. The CDR3 nucleotides read TGCGCCAGCAGCCAAGACGGTACCGCTAACTATGGCTACACCTTC. Amino acids: CASSQDGTANYGYTF.